This T cell receptor (beta chain) was retrieved from a study of T cell responses to AZD1222 COVID-19 vaccine. As for this clone: The antigen is unknown.

Per germline, CDR1 ENHRY and CDR2 SYGVKD. This CDR3 region has 15 residues. V was shortened by 3 bases and J by 0 bases, with 12 bases between the two germline ends. Overall study findings and caveats: Donors were mostly white British, more females; clonal diversity possibly underestimated. Baseline seropositives among AZD1222 recipients totaled only five to seven. As reported, nearly half of all spike-specific TCRs target variant regions that are unmutated. Spike-specific TCR breadth and depth both grew after two AZD1222 doses.

Using immunoSEQ multiplex PCR, the repertoire was profiled, and TCRdb retains in-frame clones only, with some absent. The sample has 90,000 or so clones; about 90% are singletons. The TCR comes from an adult in good health. The chain carries TRBV10-3 and TRBJ2-7; D not certain. The sample here was peripheral blood, taken on day 0 of AZD1222 vaccination. CDR3 nucleotide sequence: TGTGCCATCAGTGAAGGATCACTTAGCTCCTACGAGCAGTACTTC. Encoded protein: CAISEGSLSSYEQYF.